Following are 19 T cell receptor beta chains from one sample sequenced in a study of blood T cell repertoires in COVID-19. Here immunoSEQ multiplex PCR was the method, and the copy in TCRdb shows in-frame clones only, minus some. The sample contains 80,000 or so clones, 86% of which appear only once. Sequencing used peripheral blood. The receptor source for this set is a human donor in a cohort sampled during active COVID-19.

The genes are TRBV2 and TRBJ2-5; D is undetermined. Germline V gives CDR1 SNHLY, CDR2 FYNNEI. CDR3 length: 13 amino acids. Trimming took 7 bases from V and 2 from J, leaving 11 bases between them. The CDR3: CASTFYPQETQYF. The CDR3 bases are TGTGCCAGCACCTTCTATCCGCAAGAGACCCAGTACTTC.

This chain joins TRBV7-2 and TRBJ1-2; TRBD1 agrees at 8 bases. The CDR3 sequence is 19 residues long. V shed 1 base, J shed 8 bases, and the junction held 21 bases outside the gene matches. The germline V gene has CDR1 SGHTA and CDR2 FQGNSA. The CDR3 sequence: CASSLVIRQGARNLYGYTF. The CDR3 DNA reads TGTGCCAGCAGCTTAGTGATCCGGCAGGGGGCGCGGAACCTATACGGCTACACCTTC.

V usage is TRBV4-1 and J usage is TRBJ1-2; weak D call: TRBD1 (6 bases). Germline lookup yields CDR1 MGHRA and CDR2 YSYEKL. V was clipped by 2 bases and J by 3 bases, with 13 bases between them. The CDR3 covers 15 residues. The CDR3 sequence is CASSQLPHRDYGYTF. DNA of the CDR3: TGCGCCAGCAGCCAACTACCTCACAGGGACTATGGCTACACCTTC.

This chain connects TRBV5-1 to TRBJ1-1; D gene uncertain. Germline assignment: CDR1 SGHRS and CDR2 YFSETQ. The CDR3 runs to 15 residues. Trimming removed 0 bases at V and 0 bases at J, with 9 bases between. CDR3 sequence: CASSLGGGLNTEAFF. The CDR3 bases are TGCGCCAGCAGCTTGGGAGGCGGTTTGAACACTGAAGCTTTCTTT.

This clone was detected only once. The genes are TRBV6-5 and TRBJ2-7; 7 bases map to TRBD1. V gave up 2 bases and J gave up 9 bases; unmatched junction bases: 7. The CDR3 runs to 13 residues. Germline V gene lookup returns CDR1 MNHEY and CDR2 SVGAGI. CDR3 in amino acids: CASSYEVTGVQYF. The DNA for the CDR3 is TGTGCCAGCAGTTACGAGGTCACAGGGGTGCAGTACTTC.

The V call is TRBV7-3, the J call TRBJ2-7, with D possibly matching TRBD1 (7 bases). Germline CDR1 SGHTA, CDR2 FQGTGA. V lost 0 bases and J 5 bases, leaving 17 bases between the germline ends. The CDR3 has 16 amino acids. The CDR3 DNA is TGTGCCAGCAGCTTAACGGCGGGGACAGAGGATAACGAGCAGTACTTC. Translation gives CASSLTAGTEDNEQYF.

The chain uses TRBV4-1 and TRBJ2-7; 7 positions match TRBD2. This CDR3 contains 17 residues. Unmatched junction bases numbered 9, after V lost 1 base and J lost 0 bases. Germline assignment: CDR1 MGHRA and CDR2 YSYEKL. This chain's CDR3 is CASSQAGISGGSYEQYF. CDR3 in DNA: TGCGCCAGCAGCCAAGCCGGAATATCGGGAGGCTCCTACGAGCAGTACTTC.

The chain uses TRBV7-8 and TRBJ2-1, with a possible D match to TRBD2 (5 bases). Germline CDR1 SGHVS, CDR2 FQNEAQ. V lost 2 bases, J lost 7 bases, and 15 bases lay in between. This CDR3 comprises 15 residues. The CDR3 DNA reads as TGTGCCAGCAGCTTATCTCCTGGGAGTTCGAATGAGCAGTTCTTC. This translates into CASSLSPGSSNEQFF.

The rearrangement links TRBV5-1 to TRBJ2-4, with TRBD1 matching 8 bases. Trimming removed 4 bases from V and 7 bases from J; junction bases left unmatched: 7. The CDR3 runs 14 residues. Germline V gives CDR1 SGHRS, CDR2 YFSETQ. The CDR3 loop reads CASSPSTGGNIQYF. The CDR3 DNA follows: TGCGCCAGCAGCCCTAGTACAGGGGGGAACATTCAGTACTTC.

The J gene is TRBJ1-3, the V gene TRBV11-2, with 8 nucleotides matching TRBD1. This CDR3 has 15 residues. The germline V gene encodes CDR1 SGHAT and CDR2 FQNNGV. V shed 3 bases and J 6 bases; nucleotides not matched to a gene: 7. The CDR3 region is CASSLDREGANTIYF. CDR3 DNA sequence: TGTGCCAGCAGCTTGGACAGGGAGGGTGCAAACACCATATATTTT.

This clone was detected a few times. The chain uses TRBV4-1 and TRBJ2-1; 8 bases map to TRBD2. The CDR3 runs 16 residues. CDR1 and CDR2 (germline): MGHRA, YSYEKL. Trimming took 4 bases from V and 4 from J; bases not matched to a gene: 9. As DNA, the CDR3 is TGCGCCAGCAGCCCCCAAGGGACTAGGGAATACAATGAGCAGTTCTTC. Encoded protein: CASSPQGTREYNEQFF.

The CDR3 DNA reads as TGCAGTGCTAAGACAGGGGTAGGCTACACCTTC. Encoded protein: CSAKTGVGYTF. This chain joins TRBV20-1 and TRBJ1-2, with 8 bases fitting TRBD1. This CDR3 is built from 11 residues. The germline CDR1 and CDR2 sequences are DFQATT and SNEGSKA (reference sequence). V lost 4 bases to trimming and J lost 8 bases; unmatched junction nucleotides: 3.

The CDR3, as DNA: TGTGCCACCAGTGATTCGACCCCAGGGGGTCTGAATCAGCCCCAGCATTTT. It encodes CATSDSTPGGLNQPQHF. The V and J genes are TRBV24-1 and TRBJ1-5; 7 bases are shared with TRBD1. This CDR3 contains 17 residues. With V trimmed by 2 bases and J by 4 bases, 10 bases remained unmatched. The germline V gene encodes CDR1 KGHDR and CDR2 SFDVKD.

The V gene is TRBV7-8, the J gene TRBJ2-7; 7 bases match TRBD2. This CDR3 is 14 amino acids long. The V and J ends lost 1 base and 12 bases, in that order; junction bases with no gene match: 12. Germline-derived CDR1 and CDR2 are SGHVS and FQNEAQ. CDR3 loop: CASSLGGGSGWLYF. The CDR3 DNA follows: TGTGCCAGCAGCTTAGGGGGCGGGAGTGGTTGGCTGTACTTC.

J is TRBJ1-1 and V is TRBV7-9; D might be TRBD1 (5 bases). The CDR3 is 14 residues long. From germline, CDR1 is SEHNR and CDR2 FQNEAQ (reference sequence). V was cut by 1 base and J by 1 base, with 7 bases left in between. As DNA, the CDR3 is TGTGCCAGCAGCTTAGGGACAACGAACACTGAAGCTTTCTTT. This translates into CASSLGTTNTEAFF.

The chain employs TRBV7-3 and TRBJ1-2; tentative D call: TRBD1 (5 bases). Trimming took off 1 base at V and 6 bases at J, with 15 bases between the two ends. The CDR3 extends over 15 amino acids. Germline CDR1 is SGHTA and CDR2 is FQGTGA. The CDR3 loop is CASSLNPAGKDGYTF. In nucleotides, the CDR3 is TGTGCCAGCAGCTTAAACCCGGCAGGGAAGGATGGCTACACCTTC.

The chain's CDR3 is CSASRASMVGEQYF. In nucleotides, the CDR3 is TGCAGTGCTAGTCGCGCTAGCATGGTAGGTGAGCAGTACTTC. This chain uses TRBV20-1 with TRBJ2-7; possible D gene TRBD2, 5 bases. The CDR3 runs to 14 residues. Trimming took 3 bases from V and 7 from J, leaving 19 bases between them. CDR1 is DFQATT and CDR2 is SNEGSKA in the germline V gene (reference sequence).

This chain uses TRBV24-1 with TRBJ1-5; D is uncertain. V gave up 6 bases and J gave up 0 bases, with 8 bases separating them. The CDR3 contains 14 residues. The germline V gene encodes CDR1 KGHDR and CDR2 SFDVKD. The CDR3 bases are TGTGCCACCAGTTTCCGGGGTAGCAATCAGCCCCAGCATTTT. Translation gives CATSFRGSNQPQHF.

The chain is built from TRBV3-1 (or the pseudogene TRBV3-2) and TRBJ2-7; tentatively, D is TRBD2 (5 bases). The CDR3 loop spans 12 amino acids. Trimming left V 4 bases short and J 3 bases short, with 7 bases between. The germline V gene encodes CDR1 LGHDT and CDR2 YNNKEL (reference sequence). CDR3 loop: CASSPRGYEQYF. Written as DNA, the CDR3 is TGTGCCAGCAGCCCTCGGGGCTACGAGCAGTACTTC.